The clone carrying this T cell receptor beta chain has more than one count but fewer than ten. Its antigen is not identified. The table came from immunoSEQ multiplex PCR; TCRdb's copy has only in-frame clones and leaves some out. The sample records 50,000 to 65,000 clones, about 85% being singletons. The sample belongs to a study of radiotherapy plus CTLA-4 blockade in lung cancer. Overall study context: Objective response was observed in around a sixth of patients, and disease control in roughly 31%.

The study treated chemo-refractory metastatic non-small-cell lung cancer patients with focal radiation plus ipilimumab CTLA-4 blockade. This CDR3 has 13 residues. V was trimmed by 2 bases and J by 8 bases, leaving 12 bases between them. In germline, CDR1 is WNHNN, CDR2 SYGVQD (reference sequence). Findings and caveats of the study: Radiotherapy with ipilimumab was followed by blood expansion of tumor-derived clones. Dynamics of early blood T cell clones, together with interferon-beta, were reportedly the best predictors of response.

The sequencing here drew on peripheral blood, taken from a patient treated with radiotherapy plus ipilimumab. The TCR comes from a human donor with non-small cell lung cancer who had a complete response to radiotherapy plus ipilimumab. The V gene is TRBV10-1, the J gene TRBJ1-2; perhaps TRBD1 as D (6 bases). The CDR3 loop is CASSETGTYGYTF. The CDR3 DNA follows: TGCGCCAGCAGTGAGACAGGGACCTACGGCTACACCTTC.